This T cell receptor beta chain is drawn from a study of OX40 agonist ivuxolimab in advanced cancers. On the study more broadly: An agonistic human IgG2 monoclonal antibody against OX40 (CD134) was given.

Study results and caveats: The CD4+ and CD8+ T cells in the blood had expanded clonally by week 6 at 0.1 to 3.0 mg/kg. More expanded clones were seen, on average, in CD8+ T cells than in CD4+.

With autoimmune disease history or systemic immunosuppression, patients were excluded. As regards this clone: As yet, its antigen is unknown.

Measured with immunoSEQ multiplex PCR; TCRdb has only the in-frame clones, and not every one. The sample shows 25,000 to 35,000 clones, about four fifths of them seen only once. The material was CD4+ or CD8+ T cells sorted from blood, obtained in a trial of the OX40 agonist ivuxolimab. The source is an adult with an advanced solid tumor such as melanoma, head and neck, liver or kidney cancer.

The CDR3 protein is CASSAYGTGTHEQYF. The CDR3 DNA reads as TGTGCCAGCAGTGCCTACGGGACAGGGACCCACGAGCAGTACTTC. The chain is built from TRBV6-6 and TRBJ2-7; 9 positions agree with TRBD1. With 5 bases clipped from V and 5 bases from J, the junction kept 10 bases outside the gene matches. The germline CDR1 and CDR2 sequences are MNHNY and SVGAGI (reference sequence). CDR3 length: 15 residues.